The next 11 T cell receptor beta chains were all read from a single sample in a study of cytomegalovirus exposure and HLA in healthy donors (dated by TCRdb to about 2017). Libraries were prepared through the immunoSEQ multiplex PCR assay. The multiplex PCR relied on a mix of 60 forward primers for TCR Vbeta segments and 13 reverse primers for TCR Jbeta segments. The source is immuneACCESS, and TCRdb retained only in-frame sequences with V and J called. Part of the clones is not carried over; for the studies checked, unresolved V genes explain less than half of this, and the remainder is unexplained. The sample includes approximately 150,000 clones, with more than 60% observed a single time. The ten largest clones capture 8.5% to 12% of the sample. Material: PBMCs. All receptors derive from a young man in good health and CMV-seropositive.

For this clone: It is unclear where the CDR3 begins or ends on the DNA, so no DNA is shown, and the CDR3 is as TCRdb lists it. The CDR3: CASSISGQGGLTLYEQYF. This rearrangement joins TRBV2 to TRBJ2-7; the D call in the table, TRBD2, was not verified against the DNA. The CDR3 is 18 amino acids in total, end residues counted. Germline assignment: CDR1 SNHLY and CDR2 FYNNEI.

There are a few counts of this clone. This chain uses TRBV30 with TRBJ1-1, with D possibly matching TRBD1 (5 bases). CDR1 is GTSNPN, CDR2 SVGIG, per germline (reference sequence). Trimming removed 1 base at V and 6 bases at J, with 9 bases between. The CDR3 has 12 amino acids. CDR3 sequence reads: CAWSEPGSEAFF. The CDR3 coding sequence is TGTGCCTGGAGTGAGCCAGGGTCTGAAGCTTTCTTT.

The chain recombines TRBV10-3 with TRBJ2-7; 8 nucleotides align to TRBD1. The CDR3 totals 15 residues. Trimming cost V 4 bases and J 2 bases; bases outside gene matches: 7. The germline gives CDR1 ENHRY, CDR2 SYGVKD. CDR3 nucleotides: TGTGCCATCAGTGGAACCGGGACAGGAACCTACGAGCAGTACTTC. It codes for CAISGTGTGTYEQYF.

This clone was observed a handful of times. The chain couples TRBV11-2 to TRBJ2-7, with D perhaps matching TRBD1 (5 bases). V gave up 4 bases and J gave up 3 bases, with 13 bases separating them. In germline, CDR1 is SGHAT, CDR2 FQNNGV. The CDR3 is 14 amino acids. In DNA form, the CDR3 reads TGTGCCAGCAGCTCACGACAGTCGCTCTACGAGCAGTACTTC. Protein sequence: CASSSRQSLYEQYF.

The rearrangement uses TRBV6-5 and TRBJ2-7; 7 bases agree with TRBD1. Losses at the gene ends were 4 bases for V and 5 bases for J; bases not matched to a gene: 11. The CDR3 runs to 15 residues. Per the germline V gene, CDR1 is MNHEY and CDR2 is SVGAGI. CDR3 sequence reads: CASSSRQGRIDEQYF. CDR3 DNA sequence: TGTGCCAGCAGTTCGAGACAGGGAAGGATCGACGAGCAGTACTTC.

This clone has just one count. V is TRBV19 and J is TRBJ2-1, with D tentatively TRBD1 (6 bases). This CDR3 contains 14 residues. V was clipped by 6 bases and J by 4 bases, with 13 bases between them. Germline V lookup: CDR1 LNHDA, CDR2 SQIVND (reference sequence). The CDR3 bases are TGTGCCAGTAGCACAGAAGGGGGTTACAATGAGCAGTTCTTC. Amino acid sequence: CASSTEGGYNEQFF.

V usage is TRBV7-3 and J usage is TRBJ2-2, with D perhaps matching TRBD1 (6 bases). CDR3 length: 16 residues. CDR1 and CDR2 from the germline V gene are SGHTA and FQGTGA. V was pared by 0 bases and J by 0 bases, with 8 bases between. This CDR3 reads CASSLTGAANTGELFF. In DNA, the CDR3 is TGTGCCAGCAGCTTAACGGGGGCCGCGAACACCGGGGAGCTGTTTTTT.

In its sample, this clone was seen a few times. The J gene is TRBJ2-3, the V gene TRBV5-1; 8 bases match TRBD2. This CDR3 contains 16 residues. Germline V gene lookup returns CDR1 SGHRS and CDR2 YFSETQ. With 7 bases clipped from V and 5 bases from J, the junction kept 15 bases outside the gene matches. The CDR3 bases are TGCGCCAGCGGACAAGCGGGAGTCGTTTTCGTAGATACGCAGTATTTT. Encoded protein: CASGQAGVVFVDTQYF.

The chain has TRBV6-6 and TRBJ1-5, with D perhaps matching TRBD1 (6 bases). The V end lost 8 bases, the J end lost 6 bases, and 17 bases lay between the germline ends. The CDR3 runs 14 residues. Germline assignment: CDR1 MNHNY and CDR2 SVGAGI (reference sequence). CDR3 in DNA: TGTGCCAGCCTGGGAGGGGGGCATGGTCAGCCCCAGCATTTT. Encoded protein: CASLGGGHGQPQHF.

This clone has a handful of counts. This chain joins TRBV28 and TRBJ2-2, with D possibly matching TRBD1 (5 bases). Germline CDR1 and CDR2: MDHEN and SYDVKM. The V and J ends lost 5 bases and 6 bases respectively, with 16 bases between them. The CDR3 totals 15 residues. CDR3 sequence reads: CASSADRGYAGELFF. The DNA of the CDR3 is TGTGCCAGCAGTGCCGATAGGGGATATGCCGGGGAGCTGTTTTTT.

This clone was recorded at least ten times. The chain combines TRBV6-4 with TRBJ2-1; TRBD2 matches 12 bases. The CDR3 loop spans 15 amino acids. Per germline, CDR1 MRHNA and CDR2 SNTAGT. The ends lost 0 bases at V and 6 bases at J; junction bases unmatched: 0. The CDR3 DNA sequence: TGTGCCAGCAGTGACTCGACTAGCGGGAGCAATGAGCAGTTCTTC. It encodes CASSDSTSGSNEQFF.